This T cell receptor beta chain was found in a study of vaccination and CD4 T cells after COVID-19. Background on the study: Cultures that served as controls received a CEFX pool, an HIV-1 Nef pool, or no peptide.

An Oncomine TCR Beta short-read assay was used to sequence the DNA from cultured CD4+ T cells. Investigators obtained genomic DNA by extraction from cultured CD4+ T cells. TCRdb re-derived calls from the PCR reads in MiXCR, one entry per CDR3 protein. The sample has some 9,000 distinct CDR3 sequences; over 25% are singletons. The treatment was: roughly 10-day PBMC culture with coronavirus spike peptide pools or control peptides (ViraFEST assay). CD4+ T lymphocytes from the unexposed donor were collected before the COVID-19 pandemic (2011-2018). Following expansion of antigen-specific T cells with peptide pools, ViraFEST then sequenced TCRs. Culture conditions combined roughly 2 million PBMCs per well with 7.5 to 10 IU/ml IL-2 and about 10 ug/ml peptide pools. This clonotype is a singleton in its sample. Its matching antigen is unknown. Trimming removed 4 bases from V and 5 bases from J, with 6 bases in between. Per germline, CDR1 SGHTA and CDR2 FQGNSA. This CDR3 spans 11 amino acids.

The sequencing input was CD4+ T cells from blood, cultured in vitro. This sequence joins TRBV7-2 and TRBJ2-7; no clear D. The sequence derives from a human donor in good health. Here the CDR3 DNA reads TGTGCCAGCAGCTCCCTCCACGAGCAGTACTTC. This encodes CASSSLHEQYF.